The subject of this entry is one TCR beta chain. This record belongs to a study of blood T cell repertoires in COVID-19. CDR3 length: 15 amino acids. V was clipped by 5 bases and J by 6 bases; unmatched bases: 10. CDR1 is SEHNR and CDR2 is FQNEAQ in the germline V gene (reference sequence). The data were produced by immunoSEQ multiplex PCR, yet TCRdb's version contains in-frame clones alone and is incomplete. The sample records roughly 130,000 clones, roughly 78% being singletons. This TCR derives from a man aged 55 to 70 with active or convalescent COVID-19. Sequencing input: peripheral blood. The gene calls are TRBV7-9 and TRBJ2-7; 10 positions agree with TRBD2. Written as DNA, the CDR3 is TGTGCCAGCAGCGGAAGCGGGAGGGCCCGGAGCGAGCAGTACTTC. It specifies CASSGSGRARSEQYF. The full variable domain, its missing parts supplied by reference TRBV7-9 and TRBJ2-7, is DTGVSQNPRHKITKRGQNVTFRCDPISEHNRLYWYRQTLGQGPEFLTYFQNEAQLEKSRLLSDRFSAERPKGSFSTLEIQRTEQGDSAMYLCASSGSGRARSEQYFGPGTRLTVT.